This T cell receptor (beta chain) originates from a study listed by TCRdb under 2016. Library creation used RT-PCR. Instrument on record: Illumina MiSeq. The raw public data were reprocessed by TCRdb itself: fastp quality trimming at Q25, MiXCR clonotype calling, in-frame beta chains only. Under each unique CDR3 protein, matching rows form one entry showing the most common genes and DNA. Across this sample there are about 680,000 distinct CDR3 sequences, with 12% to 15% seen only once. The top ten constitute about 3.9% of the sample. Ten or more counts support this clonotype. The clone's antigen remains unknown. Base qualities are not at hand, and no much larger clone is one base apart. The CDR3 measures 16 amino acids from cysteine to phenylalanine. CDR3 DNA is the only sequence kept; it has 48 bases, read in frame from the first base. CDR1 and CDR2 (DFQATT, SNEGSKA) derive from the germline V gene (reference sequence). Germline trimming: 2 bases from V, 3 bases from J; junction bases outside gene matches: 11.

The V and J segments used are TRBV20-1 and TRBJ1-2; 8 of the junction bases match TRBD1. The TCR comes from a female donor in good health, serving as a healthy control. The specimen sequenced was memory CD4+ T cells from blood. The DNA sequence is given as TGCAGTGCTAGATTACGACCACAACAGGGGGACTATGGCTACACCTTC. This gives the protein CSARLRPQQGDYGYTF.